The 27 T cell receptor beta chains given below trace back to one sample, sequenced in a study of cytomegalovirus exposure and HLA in healthy donors. The primer mix had 60 Vbeta and 13 Jbeta primers. TCRdb's copy holds only in-frame clones and misses some; the assay was immunoSEQ multiplex PCR. The repertoire holds 200,000 or so clones, with 87% as singletons. The sequenced sample consisted of PBMCs. All receptors come from a girl under three years old in good health and CMV-seronegative.

The V call is TRBV7-9, the J call TRBJ1-2; TRBD1 is a possible D gene (5 bases). Trimming removed 2 bases at V and 2 bases at J, with 9 bases between. The germline V gene has CDR1 SEHNR and CDR2 FQNEAQ (reference sequence). The CDR3 runs to 14 residues. The CDR3 sequence: CASSLSRQNYGYTF. The CDR3 nucleotides are TGTGCCAGCAGCTTATCCCGACAGAACTATGGCTACACCTTC.

This clone came up once. This chain joins TRBV15 and TRBJ2-7; a weak D match, TRBD2 (6 bases). This CDR3 comprises 13 residues. The V gene lost 3 bases and the J gene lost 8 bases, with 14 bases spanning the gap. The V gene's germline CDR1 is LNHNV and CDR2 YYDKDF (reference sequence). The CDR3 nucleotides read TGTGCCACCAGCAGGGAAAGAGCGGGCCAGCAGTACTTC. Translated: CATSRERAGQQYF.

The chain carries TRBV13 and TRBJ2-2; a weak D match, TRBD2 (5 bases). The CDR3 spans 14 residues. Germline V gene lookup returns CDR1 PRHDT and CDR2 FYEKMQ (reference sequence). V was shortened by 1 base and J by 5 bases, with 8 bases between the two germline ends. Here the CDR3 DNA reads TGTGCCAGCAGCTTAGTTACGGGGACCGGGGAGCTGTTTTTT. Translating gives CASSLVTGTGELFF. The complete variable domain, with remaining parts taken from reference TRBV13 and TRBJ2-2, reads AAGVIQSPRHLIKEKRETATLKCYPIPRHDTVYWYQQGPGQDPQFLISFYEKMQSDKGSIPDRFSAQQFSDYHSELNMSSLELGDSALYFCASSLVTGTGELFFGEGSRLTVL.

The rearrangement uses TRBV11-1 and TRBJ2-3, with TRBD1 as a possible D gene (5 bases). From germline, CDR1 is SGHAT and CDR2 FQDESV (reference sequence). V lost 2 bases, J lost 1 base, and 10 bases lay in between. The CDR3 consists of 15 residues. CDR3 in amino acids: CASSLRGRGTDTQYF. As DNA, the CDR3 is TGTGCCAGCAGCTTAAGGGGCAGGGGCACAGATACGCAGTATTTT.

The chain joins TRBV19 to TRBJ2-3, with TRBD2 matching 9 bases. Germline-derived CDR1 and CDR2 are LNHDA and SQIVND (reference sequence). The CDR3 loop spans 18 amino acids. Trimming took 2 bases from V and 1 from J; bases not matched to a gene: 10. CDR3 bases: TGTGCCAGTAGTATAAGCGGGAGGCTGGGTCTTCGCACAGATACGCAGTATTTT. Protein: CASSISGRLGLRTDTQYF.

The chain is built from TRBV27 and TRBJ2-3; the D is unclear. Trimming stripped 5 bases from V and 0 bases from J, with 6 bases between. In germline, CDR1 is MNHEY, CDR2 SMNVEV (reference sequence). This CDR3 region has 13 residues. CDR3 bases: TGTGCCAGCAGTGTAACTAGCACAGATACGCAGTATTTT. Translating gives CASSVTSTDTQYF.

The chain uses TRBV6-1 and TRBJ1-1; TRBD1 agrees at 8 bases. Germline CDR1 reads MNHNS; CDR2 reads SASEGT. CDR3 size: 13 residues. Trimming at V came to 6 bases and at J to 5 bases, leaving 5 bases not matched to a gene. For the CDR3, the DNA is TGTGCCAGCAGACCGACAGGGGTGACTGAAGCTTTCTTT. This encodes CASRPTGVTEAFF.

Concerning this clone: One end of the junction varies from germline; a read error may be responsible. The V call is TRBV7-9, the J call TRBJ1-5; no definite D call. From germline, CDR1 is SEHNR and CDR2 FQNEAQ (reference sequence). This CDR3 contains 12 residues. Written as DNA, the CDR3 is TGTTCCAGCAGCCACCGAGAGGGGCCCCAGCATTTT. The encoded protein is CSSSHREGPQHF.

The genes are TRBV5-1 and TRBJ2-5; TRBD2 agrees at 12 bases. The CDR3 has 15 amino acids. From germline, CDR1 is SGHRS and CDR2 YFSETQ. V gave up 4 bases and J gave up 3 bases; unmatched junction bases: 4. CDR3 loop: CASSLWTSGEETQYF. CDR3 coding DNA: TGCGCCAGCAGCCTCTGGACTAGCGGGGAAGAGACCCAGTACTTC.

This chain connects TRBV29-1 to TRBJ2-5, with D possibly being TRBD1 (6 bases). The J call may be incorrect, as the DNA end agrees better with TRBJ2-7. Germline V gene data show CDR1 as SQVTM and CDR2 as ANQGSEA. This CDR3 region has 11 residues. This CDR3 reads CSVEQGYEQYF. For the CDR3, the DNA is TGCAGCGTCGAACAGGGCTACGAGCAGTACTTC.

V is TRBV5-6 and J is TRBJ2-7; D is possibly TRBD2 (6 bases). Germline V gene lookup returns CDR1 SGHDT and CDR2 YYEEEE. This CDR3 spans 14 amino acids. Deletions cut 2 bases from V and 0 bases from J, with 9 bases between. In DNA form, the CDR3 reads TGTGCCAGCAGCTTCGGGGGTGGCTCCTACGAGCAGTACTTC. It codes for CASSFGGGSYEQYF. Using reference TRBV5-6 and TRBJ2-7 for the parts outside the CDR3, the full variable domain is DAGVTQSPTHLIKTRGQQVTLRCSPKSGHDTVSWYQQALGQGPQFIFQYYEEEERQRGNFPDRFSGHQFPNYSSELNVNALLLGDSALYLCASSFGGGSYEQYFGPGTRLTVT.

The chain has TRBV11-2 and TRBJ2-7, with 10 positions matching TRBD2. The CDR3 runs 14 residues. The germline CDR1 and CDR2 sequences are SGHAT and FQNNGV. V was pared by 5 bases and J by 0 bases, with 1 base of the junction left unmatched. CDR3 loop: CASSASGGSYEQYF. Written as DNA, the CDR3 is TGTGCCAGCAGCGCTAGCGGGGGCTCCTACGAGCAGTACTTC.

CDR3: CASSKGTGNDSLNTEAFF. The CDR3 DNA sequence: TGTGCCAGCAGCAAAGGGACAGGGAACGACTCTTTGAACACTGAAGCTTTCTTT. This sequence joins TRBV21-1 and TRBJ1-1; the table gives TRBD1 as D, unverified against the DNA. TRBV21-1 is marked as a pseudogene. The CDR3 extends over 18 amino acids.

The V call is TRBV6-5, the J call TRBJ1-2; D is undetermined. Germline values: CDR1 MNHEY, CDR2 SVGAGI. The ends were cut back, 7 bases at V and 2 bases at J, with 14 bases in the middle. CDR3 length: 14 residues. The DNA of the CDR3 is TGTGCCAGCAAAAAGGAGGCGGGAAACTATGGCTACACCTTC. Translated: CASKKEAGNYGYTF.

The count of this clone is one. The chain is built from TRBV27 and TRBJ1-5; maybe TRBD1 (6 bases). CDR3 size: 15 residues. Germline CDR1 MNHEY, CDR2 SMNVEV (reference sequence). Trimming left V 3 bases short and J 11 bases short, with 20 bases between. The CDR3 loop reads CASSFGGGPSSAQHF. CDR3 coding DNA: TGTGCCAGCAGTTTTGGGGGCGGCCCGTCGTCGGCCCAGCATTTT.

This rearrangement joins TRBV9 to TRBJ1-1; 7 bases are a match to TRBD1. The CDR3 totals 16 residues. In germline, CDR1 is SGDLS, CDR2 YYNGEE. Trimming cost V 3 bases and J 1 base; bases outside gene matches: 9. The CDR3 DNA reads as TGTGCCAGCAGCGCACAGACAGGGAAGGGGAACACTGAAGCTTTCTTT. Protein product: CASSAQTGKGNTEAFF.

The sample holds one count of this clone. This chain links TRBV30 with TRBJ2-7; 9 bases agree with TRBD2. Trimming took 4 bases from V and 5 from J; bases not matched to a gene: 6. The CDR3 spans 13 residues. Germline V gives CDR1 GTSNPN, CDR2 SVGIG (reference sequence). CDR3: CAWTSGIIDEQYF. In nucleotides, the CDR3 is TGTGCCTGGACTAGCGGGATCATAGACGAGCAGTACTTC.

The chain has TRBV2 and TRBJ2-7; possible D gene TRBD2, 5 bases. CDR1 SNHLY and CDR2 FYNNEI come from the germline V gene. The CDR3 extends over 15 amino acids. V lost 5 bases and J lost 2, with 16 bases in between. The CDR3 DNA sequence: TGTGCCAGCAGTCGGGAACGGGGATCGACCTACGAGCAGTACTTC. It specifies CASSRERGSTYEQYF.

The chain recombines TRBV14 with TRBJ2-3; tentatively, D is TRBD2 (6 bases). The germline V gene has CDR1 SGHDN and CDR2 FVKESK. The ends were cut back, 1 base at V and 4 bases at J, with 9 bases in the middle. CDR3 length: 14 residues. The CDR3 DNA reads as TGTGCCAGCAGCCAAGCGGGAGCGGCAGATACGCAGTATTTT. Its protein product is CASSQAGAADTQYF.

The chain recombines TRBV4-1 with TRBJ1-6, with a possible D match to TRBD1 (6 bases). The germline gives CDR1 MGHRA, CDR2 YSYEKL. Trimming removed 5 bases from V and 2 bases from J, with 16 bases in between. The CDR3 is made up of 17 amino acids. The CDR3 DNA follows: TGCGCCAGCAGCTCGGACAGAAGGTTACCCTATAATTCACCCCTCCACTTT. Its protein is CASSSDRRLPYNSPLHF.

This chain joins TRBV11-2 and TRBJ2-5; no definite D call. Per germline, CDR1 SGHAT and CDR2 FQNNGV. This CDR3 contains 15 residues. Trimming stripped 1 base from V and 4 bases from J, with 13 bases between. In nucleotides, the CDR3 is TGTGCCAGCAGCTTAGGGAACTCTTACAGAGAGACCCAGTACTTC. Residues: CASSLGNSYRETQYF.

The chain recombines TRBV7-2 with TRBJ1-1; 7 nucleotides align to TRBD1. V trimming: 5 bases; J trimming: 10 bases; junction bases outside the gene matches: 10. The CDR3 consists of 13 residues. Per germline, CDR1 SGHTA and CDR2 FQGNSA. CDR3 residues: CASSADRAGGAFF. Here the CDR3 DNA reads TGTGCCAGCAGCGCCGACAGGGCTGGGGGAGCTTTCTTT.

The chain links TRBV5-6 to TRBJ2-1; TRBD2 aligns across 12 bases. From germline, CDR1 is SGHDT and CDR2 YYEEEE. Germline trimming cut 5 bases from V and 7 bases from J; bases unmatched to any gene: 13. The CDR3 sequence is 17 residues long. The CDR3 DNA sequence: TGTGCCAGCAGGTTTGGCGCTCTAGCGGGAGGGAGGAATGAGCAGTTCTTC. Translated, it gives CASRFGALAGGRNEQFF.

The rearrangement joins TRBV5-1 to TRBJ2-3; 10 nucleotides align to TRBD2. The CDR3 runs 16 residues. The V and J ends lost 4 bases and 0 bases, in that order; junction bases with no gene match: 5. Germline lookup yields CDR1 SGHRS and CDR2 YFSETQ. The CDR3: CASSRGLAESTDTQYF. CDR3 bases: TGCGCCAGCAGCAGAGGACTAGCGGAAAGCACAGATACGCAGTATTTT. The full variable domain, completed using reference TRBV5-1 and TRBJ2-3, is KAGVTQTPRYLIKTRGQQVTLSCSPISGHRSVSWYQQTPGQGLQFLFEYFSETQRNKGNFPGRFSGRQFSNSRSEMNVSTLELGDSALYLCASSRGLAESTDTQYFGPGTRLTVL.

The chain couples TRBV19 to TRBJ2-7; 13 bases match TRBD2. The CDR3 is 19 amino acids. V lost 4 bases and J lost 5; bases outside the gene matches: 17. Germline CDR1 reads LNHDA; CDR2 reads SQIVND (reference sequence). The DNA of the CDR3 is TGTGCCAGTAGTAACATGATCGATCTACTAGCGGGAGGGCCGGACGAGCAGTACTTC. This gives the protein CASSNMIDLLAGGPDEQYF. The full variable domain, completed using reference TRBV19 and TRBJ2-7, is DGGITQSPKYLFRKEGQNVTLSCEQNLNHDAMYWYRQDPGQGLRLIYYSQIVNDFQKGDIAEGYSVSREKKESFPLTVTSAQKNPTAFYLCASSNMIDLLAGGPDEQYFGPGTRLTVT.

V usage is TRBV5-6 and J usage is TRBJ1-2, with no clear D. The CDR3 has 13 residues. Germline CDR1 and CDR2: SGHDT and YYEEEE. V was trimmed by 1 base and J by 0 bases, leaving 4 bases between them. The CDR3 here is CASSLLANYGYTF. The CDR3 region has the DNA TGTGCCAGCAGCTTGCTCGCTAACTATGGCTACACCTTC.

The J gene is TRBJ1-1, the V gene TRBV29-1; 10 nucleotides agree with TRBD1. CDR1 SQVTM and CDR2 ANQGSEA come from the germline V gene. After removal of 4 bases from V and 3 bases from J, the junction contained 2 bases not matched to a gene. The CDR3 has 13 residues. The CDR3 region has the DNA TGCAGCGTTGCGGGGACAGGGGACACTGAAGCTTTCTTT. This gives the protein CSVAGTGDTEAFF.